This TCR beta chain appears in the sequencing data of a study of beta chain features in type 1 diabetes. Findings and limits, study-wide: Across all four CD4+ subsets, people with type 1 diabetes showed modestly shorter TCRB CDR3s. Patients and controls would share equally any PCR tilt toward shorter templates.

This clone was counted only a few times. The antigen remains unidentified. The V end was cut by 4 bases, the J end by 4 bases, with 12 bases between. CDR1 is WSHSY, CDR2 SAAADI, per germline. The CDR3 has 14 residues. The investigators reverse transcribed all of the isolated RNA, so they sequenced expressed TCRB transcripts. Clones were read by immunoSEQ multiplex PCR, and TCRdb kept only the in-frame ones, dropping some. Counted here are some 500,000 clones, over 9.5% occurring once; the ten biggest clones make up around 0.05%. Sequencing was done on a sample of naive CD4+ T cells from blood. V gene TRBV10-2 combines with J gene TRBJ2-3, with D possibly TRBD1 on 5 matching bases. The TCR sequence derives from a woman younger than 30 in good health. CDR3 sequence (DNA): TGCGCCAGCAGTGTTAGGGGATACGCAGATACGCAGTATTTT. It translates to CASSVRGYADTQYF.